The clone carrying this TCR beta chain was recorded a few times. The antigen remains undetermined. The data were taken from a study of cytomegalovirus exposure and HLA in healthy donors. CDR3 length: 15 amino acids. The V gene lost 4 bases and the J gene lost 7 bases, with 19 bases spanning the gap. In germline, CDR1 is GTSNPN, CDR2 SVGIG (reference sequence). Amplification used 60 Vbeta primers and 13 Jbeta primers. Sequencing was performed with immunoSEQ multiplex PCR; in TCRdb, only in-frame clones are kept and a portion is missing. This sample yields more than 90,000 clones, of which about 86% are seen a single time; roughly 4% belongs to the top ten. General study results and limits: HLA-A and HLA-B allele assignments for most subjects were reportedly predicted accurately using TCR beta sequences. Reportedly, fewer N-insertions than the approximately 610-donor mean appeared in an Asian-associated ancestry cluster in a later analysis.

The rearrangement links TRBV30 to TRBJ2-2; D might be TRBD2 (6 bases). The source is a woman aged 65 to 85 in good health and CMV-seropositive. Sequencing input: PBMCs. CDR3 residues: CAWKGRGTPVGELFF. For the CDR3, the DNA is TGTGCCTGGAAGGGGCGGGGTACTCCCGTCGGGGAGCTGTTTTTT.